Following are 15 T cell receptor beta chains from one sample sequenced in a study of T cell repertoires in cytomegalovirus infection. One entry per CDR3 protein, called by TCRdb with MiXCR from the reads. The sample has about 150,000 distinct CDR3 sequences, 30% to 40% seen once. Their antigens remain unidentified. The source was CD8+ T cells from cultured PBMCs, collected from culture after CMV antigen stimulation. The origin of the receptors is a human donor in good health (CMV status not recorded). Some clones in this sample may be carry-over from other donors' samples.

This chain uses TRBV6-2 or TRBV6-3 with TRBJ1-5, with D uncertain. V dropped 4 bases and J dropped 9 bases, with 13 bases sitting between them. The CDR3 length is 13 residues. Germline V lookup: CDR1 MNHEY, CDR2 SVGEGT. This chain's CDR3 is CASSWVSGGPQHF. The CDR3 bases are TGTGCCAGCAGTTGGGTCTCCGGAGGGCCCCAGCATTTT.

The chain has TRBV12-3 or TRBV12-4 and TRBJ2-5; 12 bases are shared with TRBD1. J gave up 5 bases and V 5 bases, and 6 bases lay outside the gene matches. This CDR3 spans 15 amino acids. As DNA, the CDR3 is TGTGCCAGCAGTCCCGGGACAGGGGGCTTCGAGACCCAGTACTTC. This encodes CASSPGTGGFETQYF.

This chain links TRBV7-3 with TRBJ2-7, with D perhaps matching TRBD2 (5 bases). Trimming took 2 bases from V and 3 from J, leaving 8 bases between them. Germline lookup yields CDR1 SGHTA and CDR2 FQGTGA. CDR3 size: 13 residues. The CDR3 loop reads CASSLRESYEQYF. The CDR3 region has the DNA TGTGCCAGCAGCTTACGGGAAAGCTACGAGCAGTACTTC.

The CDR3 spells CASSGGSPYEQYF. The CDR3 coding sequence is TGTGCCAGCAGCGGCGGGAGTCCCTACGAGCAGTACTTC. The rearrangement links TRBV7-9 to TRBJ2-7, with 7 bases that match TRBD2. V shed 5 bases, J shed 2 bases, and the junction held 3 bases outside the gene matches. Germline CDR1 SEHNR, CDR2 FQNEAQ (reference sequence). This CDR3 spans 13 amino acids.

Written as DNA, the CDR3 is TGTGCCAGCAGTTTATTTTTTTCGGGGGGGACAGATACGCAGTATTTT. Its translation is CASSLFFSGGTDTQYF. This chain connects TRBV28 to TRBJ2-3; 8 bases fit TRBD2. The germline CDR1 and CDR2 sequences are MDHEN and SYDVKM. This CDR3 contains 16 residues. The V and J ends lost 1 base and 3 bases, in that order; junction bases with no gene match: 6.

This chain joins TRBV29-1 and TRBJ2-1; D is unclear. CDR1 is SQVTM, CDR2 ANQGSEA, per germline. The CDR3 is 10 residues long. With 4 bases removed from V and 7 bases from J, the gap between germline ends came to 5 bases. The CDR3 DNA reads TGCAGCGTTGCGGTTAATGAGCAGTTCTTC. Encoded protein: CSVAVNEQFF.

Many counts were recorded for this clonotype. CDR3 DNA sequence: TGTGCCAGCTCACAGGACAGGATTATGGGGGGTTCACCCCTCCACTTT. The encoded protein is CASSQDRIMGGSPLHF. The genes are TRBV18 and TRBJ1-6; 7 bases match TRBD1. The V and J ends lost 4 bases and 9 bases, in that order; junction bases with no gene match: 12. This CDR3 has 16 amino acids. Per germline, CDR1 KGHSH and CDR2 LQKENI.

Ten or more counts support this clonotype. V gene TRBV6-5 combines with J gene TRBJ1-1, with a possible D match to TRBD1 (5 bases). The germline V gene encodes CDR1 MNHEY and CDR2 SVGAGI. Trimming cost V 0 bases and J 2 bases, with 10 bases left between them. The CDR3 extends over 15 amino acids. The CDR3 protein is CASSYSGGANTEAFF. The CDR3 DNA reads TGTGCCAGCAGTTACTCAGGAGGGGCTAACACTGAAGCTTTCTTT.

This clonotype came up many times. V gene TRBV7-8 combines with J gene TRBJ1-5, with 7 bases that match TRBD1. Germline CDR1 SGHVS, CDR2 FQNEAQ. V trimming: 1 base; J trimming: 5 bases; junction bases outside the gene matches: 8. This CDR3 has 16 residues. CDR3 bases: TGTGCCAGCAGCTTAGTCGAGACAGGGATTTATCAGCCCCAGCATTTT. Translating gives CASSLVETGIYQPQHF.

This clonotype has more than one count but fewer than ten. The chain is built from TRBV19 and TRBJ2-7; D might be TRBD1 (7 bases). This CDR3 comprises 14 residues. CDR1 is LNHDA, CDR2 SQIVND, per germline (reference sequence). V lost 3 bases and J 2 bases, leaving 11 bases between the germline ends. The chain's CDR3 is CASSIGGQTYEQYF. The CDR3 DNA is TGTGCCAGTAGTATCGGGGGACAGACCTACGAGCAGTACTTC. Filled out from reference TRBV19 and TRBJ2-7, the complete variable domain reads DGGITQSPKYLFRKEGQNVTLSCEQNLNHDAMYWYRQDPGQGLRLIYYSQIVNDFQKGDIAEGYSVSREKKESFPLTVTSAQKNPTAFYLCASSIGGQTYEQYFGPGTRLTVT.

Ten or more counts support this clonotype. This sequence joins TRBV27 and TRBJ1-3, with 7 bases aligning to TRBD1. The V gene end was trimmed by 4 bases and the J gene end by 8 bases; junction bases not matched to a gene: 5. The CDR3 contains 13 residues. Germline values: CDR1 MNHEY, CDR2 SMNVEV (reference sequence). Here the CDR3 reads CASSSPGGDTIYF. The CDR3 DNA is TGTGCCAGCAGTTCCCCAGGGGGAGACACCATATATTTT.

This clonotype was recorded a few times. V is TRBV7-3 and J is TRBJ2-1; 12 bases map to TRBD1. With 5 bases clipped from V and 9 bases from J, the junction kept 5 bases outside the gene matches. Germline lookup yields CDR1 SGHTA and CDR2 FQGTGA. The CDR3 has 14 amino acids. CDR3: CASSIGTGGFEQFF. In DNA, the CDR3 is TGTGCCAGCAGCATCGGGACAGGGGGCTTTGAGCAGTTCTTC.

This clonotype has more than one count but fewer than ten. CDR3 residues: CASLGGAYNEQFF. DNA for the CDR3: TGTGCCAGCCTCGGGGGGGCATACAATGAGCAGTTCTTC. The rearrangement uses TRBV25-1 and TRBJ2-1, with 8 bases that match TRBD2. J lost 4 bases, V lost 8 bases, and 4 bases had no gene match. This CDR3 spans 13 amino acids. CDR1 and CDR2 from the germline V gene are MGHDK and SYGVNS.

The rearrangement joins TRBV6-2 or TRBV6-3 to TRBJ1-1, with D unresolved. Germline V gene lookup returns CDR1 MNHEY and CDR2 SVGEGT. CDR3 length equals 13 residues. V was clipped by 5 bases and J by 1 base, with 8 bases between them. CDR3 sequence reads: CASSTTKNTEAFF. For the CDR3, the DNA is TGTGCCAGCAGTACAACCAAGAACACTGAAGCTTTCTTT.

This CDR3 is CASILTSKRETQYF. CDR3 nucleotides: TGTGCCAGCATCCTGACTAGCAAGAGAGAGACCCAGTACTTC. The chain links TRBV7-8 to TRBJ2-5; 7 bases fit TRBD2. Germline lookup yields CDR1 SGHVS and CDR2 FQNEAQ. With V trimmed by 7 bases and J by 4 bases, 9 bases remained unmatched. The CDR3 covers 14 residues. Variable domain in full (rest from reference TRBV7-8 and TRBJ2-5): GAGVSQSPRYKVAKRGQDVALRCDPISGHVSLFWYQQALGQGPEFLTYFQNEAQLDKSGLPSDRFFAERPEGSVSTLKIQRTQQEDSAVYLCASILTSKRETQYFGPGTRLLVL.